One sample yielded the 24 T cell receptor beta chains listed below, sequenced in a study of cytotoxic CD8 clonotypes in ibrutinib-treated CLL. Profiled with immunoSEQ multiplex PCR; TCRdb holds only in-frame clones, not every one. The sample includes roughly 220,000 clones, just over 70% of them seen just once. The sequenced sample was PBMCs, obtained after 12 months of ibrutinib treatment. The receptors derive from a human donor with chronic lymphocytic leukemia.

V gene TRBV5-8 combines with J gene TRBJ1-1; D is ambiguous. The CDR3 sequence is 15 residues long. Per germline, CDR1 SGHTS and CDR2 YDEGEE. Trimming shortened V by 0 bases and J by 6 bases, and 15 bases separated the two germline ends. CDR3 protein: CASSLGQGWTAEAFF. In nucleotides, the CDR3 is TGTGCCAGCAGCTTGGGCCAAGGGTGGACGGCTGAAGCTTTCTTT. Filled out from reference TRBV5-8 and TRBJ1-1, the complete variable domain reads EAGVTQSPTHLIKTRGQQATLRCSPISGHTSVYWYQQALGLGLQFLLWYDEGEERNRGNFPPRFSGRQFPNYSSELNVNALELEDSALYLCASSLGQGWTAEAFFGQGTRLTVV.

J is TRBJ1-2 and V is TRBV5-1; 8 positions agree with TRBD1. Germline CDR1 reads SGHRS; CDR2 reads YFSETQ. Trimming removed 4 bases from V and 4 bases from J; junction bases left unmatched: 6. CDR3 length equals 14 residues. CDR3 DNA sequence: TGCGCCAGCAGCGAAGGACAGGGTGTCTATGGCTACACCTTC. This sequence encodes CASSEGQGVYGYTF.

In its sample, this clone was seen a few times. The chain combines TRBV6-5 with TRBJ1-3; D is perhaps TRBD1 (5 bases). CDR3 length: 14 residues. Trimming removed 6 bases from V and 0 bases from J, with 9 bases in between. Germline V gene sequence: CDR1 MNHEY, CDR2 SVGAGI. In DNA, the CDR3 is TGTGCCAGCAGGCCCGACAGCTCTGGAAACACCATATATTTT. It encodes CASRPDSSGNTIYF.

The rearrangement joins TRBV2 to TRBJ1-5, with 7 bases that match TRBD1. The V segment lost 4 bases and the J segment 5 bases; nucleotides outside the gene matches: 11. This CDR3 spans 16 amino acids. CDR1 SNHLY and CDR2 FYNNEI come from the germline V gene. CDR3 loop: CASSGQGFSWDQPQHF. The CDR3 region has the DNA TGTGCCAGCAGTGGACAGGGCTTTAGCTGGGATCAGCCCCAGCATTTT. Full variable domain (missing parts from reference TRBV2 and TRBJ1-5): EPEVTQTPSHQVTQMGQEVILRCVPISNHLYFYWYRQILGQKVEFLVSFYNNEISEKSEIFDDQFSVERPDGSNFTLKIRSTKLEDSAMYFCASSGQGFSWDQPQHFGDGTRLSIL.

The chain links TRBV4-3 to TRBJ2-3, with 10 bases matching TRBD2. V lost 4 bases and J lost 1; bases outside the gene matches: 2. CDR3 length: 15 amino acids. Germline assignment: CDR1 LGHNA and CDR2 YSLEER. CDR3 sequence (DNA): TGCGCCAGCAGCCTAGGGACTAGCGGCACAGATACGCAGTATTTT. Residues: CASSLGTSGTDTQYF.

V usage is TRBV30 and J usage is TRBJ2-7; maybe TRBD2 (6 bases). The CDR3 loop spans 16 amino acids. Trimming left V 0 bases short and J 2 bases short, with 17 bases between. The germline CDR1 and CDR2 sequences are GTSNPN and SVGIG (reference sequence). CDR3 bases: TGTGCCTGGAGTGTATTTAAAGGAACTAGCCCCTACGAGCAGTACTTC. It specifies CAWSVFKGTSPYEQYF. The full variable domain, with the rest looked up from reference TRBV30 and TRBJ2-7, is SQTIHQWPATLVQPVGSPLSLECTVEGTSNPNLYWYRQAAGRGLQLLFYSVGIGQISSEVPQNLSASRPQDRQFILSSKKLLLSDSGFYLCAWSVFKGTSPYEQYFGPGTRLTVT.

The J gene is TRBJ2-7, the V gene TRBV7-3; the D gene is possibly TRBD1 (5 bases). The CDR3 is made up of 14 amino acids. Trimming removed 1 base from V and 3 bases from J, with 10 bases in between. Germline V gene data show CDR1 as SGHTA and CDR2 as FQGTGA. The CDR3 coding sequence is TGTGCCAGCAGCTTAAGTGGGGCCGTCTACGAGCAGTACTTC. The encoded protein is CASSLSGAVYEQYF.

This chain links TRBV19 with TRBJ1-3, with D tentatively TRBD1 (5 bases). Looked up from germline, CDR1 is LNHDA and CDR2 is SQIVND (reference sequence). The ends were cut back, 8 bases at V and 0 bases at J, with 11 bases in the middle. The CDR3 is 14 amino acids. The CDR3 DNA is TGTGCCAGTCGGGGAGGGGACTCTGGAAACACCATATATTTT. It yields the protein CASRGGDSGNTIYF.

In its sample, this clone was seen once. This chain uses TRBV5-1 with TRBJ2-2; 10 bases are a match to TRBD1. The CDR3 is 15 residues long. The germline gives CDR1 SGHRS, CDR2 YFSETQ. V lost 4 bases, J lost 6 bases, and 6 bases stayed unmatched. CDR3 sequence: CASSPRTGGAGELFF. DNA for the CDR3: TGCGCCAGCAGCCCTCGGACAGGGGGGGCCGGGGAGCTGTTTTTT.

The chain recombines TRBV18 with TRBJ1-4, with 8 positions matching TRBD1. Germline V gives CDR1 KGHSH, CDR2 LQKENI. V was clipped by 5 bases and J by 8 bases; unmatched bases: 7. The CDR3 consists of 14 residues. DNA of the CDR3: TGTGCCAGCTCAACAGGACAGGGTGGGGAAAAACTGTTTTTT. This codes for CASSTGQGGEKLFF.

The chain recombines TRBV9 with TRBJ2-6; D remains ambiguous. Germline CDR1 reads SGDLS; CDR2 reads YYNGEE. Trimming shortened V by 4 bases and J by 0 bases, and 20 bases separated the two germline ends. The CDR3 covers 19 residues. The CDR3 sequence: CASSLAIRIHPSGANVLTF. In DNA form, the CDR3 reads TGTGCCAGCAGCTTAGCTATCAGGATTCACCCCTCTGGGGCCAACGTCCTGACTTTC.

The J gene is TRBJ2-7, the V gene TRBV20-1; D is perhaps TRBD1 (5 bases). Germline V gene lookup returns CDR1 DFQATT and CDR2 SNEGSKA (reference sequence). The CDR3 is 11 amino acids. Trimming took 6 bases from V and 4 from J, leaving 10 bases between them. The CDR3 protein is CSATAGYEQYF. The DNA of the CDR3 is TGCAGTGCAACGGCAGGGTACGAGCAGTACTTC.

V is TRBV6-6 and J is TRBJ1-2; 8 nucleotides agree with TRBD1. Germline V gene sequence: CDR1 MNHNY, CDR2 SVGAGI (reference sequence). V lost 4 bases to trimming and J lost 7 bases; unmatched junction nucleotides: 2. The CDR3 sequence is 12 residues long. The CDR3 reads CASSSGQGGYTF. The CDR3, as DNA: TGTGCCAGCAGTTCAGGACAGGGTGGCTACACCTTC.

This clone was recorded once. CDR3 sequence reads: CASSFSGKTYNEQFF. CDR3 nucleotides: TGTGCCAGCAGCTTTAGCGGGAAAACCTACAATGAGCAGTTCTTC. This chain joins TRBV7-6 and TRBJ2-1; 8 nucleotides agree with TRBD2. CDR3 length: 15 residues. V was pared by 3 bases and J by 2 bases, with 3 bases of the junction left unmatched. Germline loops: CDR1 SGHVS, CDR2 FNYEAQ.

The chain joins TRBV18 to TRBJ1-3, with unresolved D. Germline loops: CDR1 KGHSH, CDR2 LQKENI. Trimming removed 6 bases at V and 0 bases at J, with 6 bases between. The CDR3 is 13 amino acids. DNA for the CDR3: TGTGCCAGCTCCGGAGACTCTGGAAACACCATATATTTT. Protein: CASSGDSGNTIYF.

The chain is built from TRBV9 and TRBJ1-5; D unclear. The CDR3 runs to 13 residues. CDR1 and CDR2 (germline): SGDLS, YYNGEE. Trimming left V 4 bases short and J 5 bases short, with 10 bases between. The chain's CDR3 is CASSPRGDQPQHF. The CDR3 coding sequence is TGTGCCAGCAGCCCCCGCGGGGATCAGCCCCAGCATTTT.

The J gene is TRBJ1-1, the V gene TRBV9; D may be TRBD1 (6 bases). Germline loops: CDR1 SGDLS, CDR2 YYNGEE. V gave up 5 bases and J gave up 5 bases, with 10 bases separating them. This CDR3 is 12 amino acids long. The chain's CDR3 is CASRSRGTEAFF. The CDR3 coding sequence is TGTGCCAGCAGAAGTAGGGGGACTGAAGCTTTCTTT.

The chain has TRBV9 and TRBJ2-5; D is unclear. CDR3 length: 12 amino acids. V dropped 5 bases and J dropped 0 bases, with 5 bases sitting between them. CDR1 SGDLS and CDR2 YYNGEE come from the germline V gene. CDR3 sequence (DNA): TGTGCCAGCAGTCGCAACCAAGAGACCCAGTACTTC. As protein: CASSRNQETQYF.

The V gene is TRBV19, the J gene TRBJ2-3; 11 positions match TRBD1. Germline-derived CDR1 and CDR2 are LNHDA and SQIVND (reference sequence). Trimming removed 3 bases from V and 6 bases from J; junction bases left unmatched: 5. There are 15 residues in the CDR3. The CDR3 DNA follows: TGTGCCAGTAGTATTCCCCGGGACAGGGGGGATACGCAGTATTTT. This sequence encodes CASSIPRDRGDTQYF.

This clone was recorded a few times. The genes are TRBV30 and TRBJ1-4; 7 positions agree with TRBD1. Germline CDR1 GTSNPN, CDR2 SVGIG (reference sequence). The CDR3 is 15 amino acids. Trimming at V came to 2 bases and at J to 4 bases, leaving 7 bases not matched to a gene. The CDR3 nucleotides are TGTGCCTGGAGTTATGGGGACAGTATTAATGAAAAACTGTTTTTT. It encodes CAWSYGDSINEKLFF.

The V gene is TRBV6-6, the J gene TRBJ2-7; the D gene is possibly TRBD2 (6 bases). Trimming left V 0 bases short and J 7 bases short, with 13 bases between. CDR3 length: 14 amino acids. Germline-derived CDR1 and CDR2 are MNHNY and SVGAGI (reference sequence). The CDR3: CASSYSTFGGEQYF. The CDR3 DNA reads as TGTGCCAGCAGTTACTCTACCTTCGGAGGGGAGCAGTACTTC.

CDR3 nucleotide sequence: TGTGCCAGTAGCAGCAGGCGGGGCCGAGGCGAAAAACTGTTTTTT. Translation: CASSSRRGRGEKLFF. The chain links TRBV19 to TRBJ1-4, with D tentatively TRBD1 (5 bases). The germline V gene encodes CDR1 LNHDA and CDR2 SQIVND (reference sequence). The V and J ends lost 6 bases and 8 bases respectively, with 19 bases between them. The CDR3 extends over 15 amino acids. Together with reference TRBV19 and TRBJ1-4, the CDR3 gives the full variable domain: DGGITQSPKYLFRKEGQNVTLSCEQNLNHDAMYWYRQDPGQGLRLIYYSQIVNDFQKGDIAEGYSVSREKKESFPLTVTSAQKNPTAFYLCASSSRRGRGEKLFFGSGTQLSVL.

The chain recombines TRBV5-4 with TRBJ1-1; possible D gene TRBD1, 6 bases. The ends were cut back, 4 bases at V and 7 bases at J, with 14 bases in the middle. Germline CDR1 and CDR2: SGHNT and YYREEE (reference sequence). The CDR3 sequence is 13 residues long. In DNA form, the CDR3 reads TGTGCCAGCAGCCTAGGGGGTTTACTTGAAGCTTTCTTT. It specifies CASSLGGLLEAFF.

This chain uses TRBV19 with TRBJ2-7, with D hard to call. The CDR3 runs 13 residues. With 4 bases removed from V and 2 bases from J, the gap between germline ends came to 9 bases. From germline, CDR1 is LNHDA and CDR2 SQIVND (reference sequence). The DNA for the CDR3 is TGTGCCAGTAGTAACCCTCCAACCTACGAGCAGTACTTC. Its protein is CASSNPPTYEQYF.